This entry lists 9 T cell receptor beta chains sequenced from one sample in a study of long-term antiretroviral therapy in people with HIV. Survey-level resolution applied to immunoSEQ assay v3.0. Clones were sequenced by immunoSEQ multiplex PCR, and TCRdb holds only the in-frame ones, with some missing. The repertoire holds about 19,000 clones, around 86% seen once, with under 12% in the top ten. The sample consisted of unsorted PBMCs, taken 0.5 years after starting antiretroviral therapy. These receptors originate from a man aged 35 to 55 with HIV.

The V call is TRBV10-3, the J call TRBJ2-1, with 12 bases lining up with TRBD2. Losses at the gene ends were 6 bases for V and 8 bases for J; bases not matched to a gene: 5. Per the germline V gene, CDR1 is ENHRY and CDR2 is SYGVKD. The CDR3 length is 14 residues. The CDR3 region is CAISTSGRFDEQFF. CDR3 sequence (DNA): TGTGCCATCAGCACTAGCGGGAGGTTCGATGAGCAGTTCTTC.

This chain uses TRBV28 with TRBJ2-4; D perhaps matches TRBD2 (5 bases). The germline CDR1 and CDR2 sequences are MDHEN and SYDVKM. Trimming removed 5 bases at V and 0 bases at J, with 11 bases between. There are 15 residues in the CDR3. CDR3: CASSQEGRAKNIQYF. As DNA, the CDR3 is TGTGCCAGCAGTCAGGAAGGGAGAGCCAAAAACATTCAGTACTTC.

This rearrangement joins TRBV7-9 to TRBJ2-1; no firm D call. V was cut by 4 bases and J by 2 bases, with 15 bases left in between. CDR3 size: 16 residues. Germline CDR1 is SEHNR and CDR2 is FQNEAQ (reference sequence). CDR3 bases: TGTGCCAGCAGCTCCCGGTTGGCCTCCACCTACAATGAGCAGTTCTTC. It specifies CASSSRLASTYNEQFF.

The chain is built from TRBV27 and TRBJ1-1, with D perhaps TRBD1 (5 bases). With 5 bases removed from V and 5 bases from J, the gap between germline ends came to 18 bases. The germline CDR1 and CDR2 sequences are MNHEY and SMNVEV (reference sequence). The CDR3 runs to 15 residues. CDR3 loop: CASSPTRVKVTEAFF. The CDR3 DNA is TGTGCCAGCAGTCCGACCAGGGTAAAGGTGACTGAAGCTTTCTTT.

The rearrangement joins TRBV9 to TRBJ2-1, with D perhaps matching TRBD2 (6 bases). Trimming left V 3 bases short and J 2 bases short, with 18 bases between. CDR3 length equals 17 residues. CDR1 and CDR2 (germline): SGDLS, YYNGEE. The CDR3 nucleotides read TGTGCCAGCAGCGCCGCCGGGAGCGGGCCTGCCTACAATGAGCAGTTCTTC. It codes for CASSAAGSGPAYNEQFF. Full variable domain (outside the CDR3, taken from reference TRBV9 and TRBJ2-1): DSGVTQTPKHLITATGQRVTLRCSPRSGDLSVYWYQQSLDQGLQFLIQYYNGEERAKGNILERFSAQQFPDLHSELNLSSLELGDSALYFCASSAAGSGPAYNEQFFGPGTRLTVL.

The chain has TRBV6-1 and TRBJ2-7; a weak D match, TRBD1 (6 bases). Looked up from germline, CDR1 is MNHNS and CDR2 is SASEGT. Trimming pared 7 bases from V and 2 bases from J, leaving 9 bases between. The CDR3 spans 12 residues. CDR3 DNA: TGTGCCAGCAATGGACAGACCTACGAGCAGTACTTC. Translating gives CASNGQTYEQYF.

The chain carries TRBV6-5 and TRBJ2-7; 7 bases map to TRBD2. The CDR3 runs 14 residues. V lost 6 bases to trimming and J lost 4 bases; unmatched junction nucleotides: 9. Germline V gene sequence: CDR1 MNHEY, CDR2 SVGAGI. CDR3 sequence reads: CASRIGAGVYEQYF. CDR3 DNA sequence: TGTGCCAGCAGAATTGGGGCGGGGGTTTACGAGCAGTACTTC.

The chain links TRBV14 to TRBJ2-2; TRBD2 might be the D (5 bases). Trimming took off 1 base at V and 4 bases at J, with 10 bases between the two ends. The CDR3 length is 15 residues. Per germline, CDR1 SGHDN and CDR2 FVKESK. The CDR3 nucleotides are TGTGCCAGCAGCCAAGGAGGGCCAAGCACCGGGGAGCTGTTTTTT. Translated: CASSQGGPSTGELFF.

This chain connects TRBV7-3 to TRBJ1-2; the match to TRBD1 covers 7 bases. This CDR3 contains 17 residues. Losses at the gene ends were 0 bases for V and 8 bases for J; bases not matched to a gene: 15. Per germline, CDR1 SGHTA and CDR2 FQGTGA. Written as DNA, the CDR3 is TGTGCCAGCAGCTTAACAAGTTCAATTGACAGGGATGGGGGCTACACCTTC. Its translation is CASSLTSSIDRDGGYTF.